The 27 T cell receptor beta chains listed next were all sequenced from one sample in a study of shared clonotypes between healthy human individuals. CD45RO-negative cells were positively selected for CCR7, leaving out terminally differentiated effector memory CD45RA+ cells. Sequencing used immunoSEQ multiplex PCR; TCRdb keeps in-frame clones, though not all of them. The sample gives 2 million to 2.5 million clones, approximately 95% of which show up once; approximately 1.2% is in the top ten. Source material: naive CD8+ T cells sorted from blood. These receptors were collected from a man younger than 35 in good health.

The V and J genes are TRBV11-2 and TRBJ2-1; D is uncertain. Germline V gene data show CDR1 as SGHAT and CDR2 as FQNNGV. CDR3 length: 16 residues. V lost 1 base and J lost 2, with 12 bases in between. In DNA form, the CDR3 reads TGTGCCAGCAGCTTAGTTCAGCACACCACCTACAATGAGCAGTTCTTC. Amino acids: CASSLVQHTTYNEQFF.

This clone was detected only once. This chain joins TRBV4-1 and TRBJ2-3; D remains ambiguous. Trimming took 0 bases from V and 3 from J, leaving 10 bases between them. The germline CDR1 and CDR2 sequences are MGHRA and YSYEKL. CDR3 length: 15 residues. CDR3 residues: CASSQETAETDTQYF. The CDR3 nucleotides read TGCGCCAGCAGCCAAGAGACTGCGGAAACAGATACGCAGTATTTT.

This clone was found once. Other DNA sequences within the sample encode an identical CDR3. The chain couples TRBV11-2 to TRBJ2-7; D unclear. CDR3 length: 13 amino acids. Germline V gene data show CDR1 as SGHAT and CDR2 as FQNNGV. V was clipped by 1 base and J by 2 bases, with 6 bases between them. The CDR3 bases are TGTGCCAGCAGCTTAGGGCCGACCTACGAGCAGTACTTC. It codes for CASSLGPTYEQYF.

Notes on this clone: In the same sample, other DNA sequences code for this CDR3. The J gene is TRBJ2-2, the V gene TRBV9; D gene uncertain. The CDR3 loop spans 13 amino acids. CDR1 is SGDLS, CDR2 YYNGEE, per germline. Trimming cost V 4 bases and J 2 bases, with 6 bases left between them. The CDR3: CASSPSNTGELFF. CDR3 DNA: TGTGCCAGCAGCCCCTCCAACACCGGGGAGCTGTTTTTT.

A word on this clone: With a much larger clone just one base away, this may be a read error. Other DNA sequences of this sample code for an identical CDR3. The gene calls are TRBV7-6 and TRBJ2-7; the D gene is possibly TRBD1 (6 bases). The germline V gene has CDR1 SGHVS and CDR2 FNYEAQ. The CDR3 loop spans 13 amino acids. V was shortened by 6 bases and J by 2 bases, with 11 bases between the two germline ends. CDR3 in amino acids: CASSLQGAYEQYF. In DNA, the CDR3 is TGTGCCAGCAGTTTACAGGGCGCCTACGAGCAGTACTTC.

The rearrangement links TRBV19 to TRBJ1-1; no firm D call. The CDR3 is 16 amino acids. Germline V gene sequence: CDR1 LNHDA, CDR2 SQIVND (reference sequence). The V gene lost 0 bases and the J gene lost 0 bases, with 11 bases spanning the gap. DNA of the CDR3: TGTGCCAGTAGTATAGATGTTGGCTCGGTGAACACTGAAGCTTTCTTT. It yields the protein CASSIDVGSVNTEAFF.

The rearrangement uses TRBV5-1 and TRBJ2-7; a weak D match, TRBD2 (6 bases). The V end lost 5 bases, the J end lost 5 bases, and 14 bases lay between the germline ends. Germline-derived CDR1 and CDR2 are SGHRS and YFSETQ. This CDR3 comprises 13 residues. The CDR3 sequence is CASRRGPGDEQYF. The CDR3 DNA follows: TGCGCCAGCAGAAGAGGGCCGGGGGACGAGCAGTACTTC.

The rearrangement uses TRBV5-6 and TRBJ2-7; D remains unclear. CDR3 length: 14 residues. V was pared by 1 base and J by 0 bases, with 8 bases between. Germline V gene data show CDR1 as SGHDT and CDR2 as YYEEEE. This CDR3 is CASSLQLSSYEQYF. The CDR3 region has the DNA TGTGCCAGCAGCTTGCAGTTAAGCTCCTACGAGCAGTACTTC.

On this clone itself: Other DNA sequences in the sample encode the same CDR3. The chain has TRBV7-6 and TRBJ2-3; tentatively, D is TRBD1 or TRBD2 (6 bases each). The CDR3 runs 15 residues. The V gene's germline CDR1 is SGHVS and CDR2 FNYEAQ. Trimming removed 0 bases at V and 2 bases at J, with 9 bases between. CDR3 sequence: CASSLAGGPTDTQYF. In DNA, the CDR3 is TGTGCCAGCAGCTTAGCGGGGGGCCCCACAGATACGCAGTATTTT.

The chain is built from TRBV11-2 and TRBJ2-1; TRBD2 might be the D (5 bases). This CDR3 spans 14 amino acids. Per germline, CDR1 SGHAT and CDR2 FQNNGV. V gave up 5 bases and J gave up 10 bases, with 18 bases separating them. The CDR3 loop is CASSPPAEIPEQFF. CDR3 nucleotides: TGTGCCAGCAGCCCTCCAGCGGAGATCCCAGAGCAGTTCTTC.

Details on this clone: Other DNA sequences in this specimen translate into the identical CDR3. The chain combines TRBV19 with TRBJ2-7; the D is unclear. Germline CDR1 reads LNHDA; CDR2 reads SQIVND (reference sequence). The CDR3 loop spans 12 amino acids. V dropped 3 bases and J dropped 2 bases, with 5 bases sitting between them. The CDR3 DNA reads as TGTGCCAGTAGTATCGGAGCCTACGAGCAGTACTTC. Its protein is CASSIGAYEQYF.

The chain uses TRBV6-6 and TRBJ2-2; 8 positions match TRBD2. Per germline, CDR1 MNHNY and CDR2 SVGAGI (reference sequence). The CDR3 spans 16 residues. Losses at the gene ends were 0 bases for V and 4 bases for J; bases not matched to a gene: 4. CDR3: CASSYSGTSTTGELFF. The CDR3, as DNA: TGTGCCAGCAGTTACTCTGGGACTAGTACCACCGGGGAGCTGTTTTTT.

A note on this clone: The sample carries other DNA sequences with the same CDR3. In DNA, the CDR3 is TGCGCCAGCAGCTTGGACAGGGCGGCGGATACGCAGTATTTT. It is translated as CASSLDRAADTQYF. The rearrangement joins TRBV5-1 to TRBJ2-3; D may be TRBD1 (6 bases). This CDR3 has 14 amino acids. Per germline, CDR1 SGHRS and CDR2 YFSETQ. V gave up 0 bases and J gave up 6 bases, with 11 bases separating them.

This CDR3 is CASSFSRTYRFNYGYTF. CDR3 coding DNA: TGTGCCAGCAGTTTCAGCAGAACTTACAGATTCAACTATGGCTACACCTTC. The chain links TRBV28 to TRBJ1-2; no definite D call. The germline V gene has CDR1 MDHEN and CDR2 SYDVKM. The CDR3 consists of 17 residues. The V end lost 3 bases, the J end lost 2 bases, and 19 bases lay between the germline ends.

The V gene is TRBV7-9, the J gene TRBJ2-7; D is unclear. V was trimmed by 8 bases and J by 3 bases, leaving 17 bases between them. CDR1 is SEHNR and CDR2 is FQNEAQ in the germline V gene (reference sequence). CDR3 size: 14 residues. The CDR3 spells CASAKGSMGYEQYF. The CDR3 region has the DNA TGTGCCAGCGCGAAGGGCTCCATGGGCTACGAGCAGTACTTC.

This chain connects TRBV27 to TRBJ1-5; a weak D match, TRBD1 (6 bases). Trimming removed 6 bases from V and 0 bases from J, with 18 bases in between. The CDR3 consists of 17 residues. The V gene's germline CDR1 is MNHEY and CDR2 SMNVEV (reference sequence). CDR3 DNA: TGTGCCAGCAGCTCATGGGGGACACCCGATAGCAATCAGCCCCAGCATTTT. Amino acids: CASSSWGTPDSNQPQHF.

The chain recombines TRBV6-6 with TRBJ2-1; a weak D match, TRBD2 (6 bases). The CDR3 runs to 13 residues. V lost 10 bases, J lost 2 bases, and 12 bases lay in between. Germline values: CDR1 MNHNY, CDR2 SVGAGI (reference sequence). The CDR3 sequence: CATCGGAYNEQFF. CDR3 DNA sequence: TGTGCCACCTGTGGAGGGGCCTACAATGAGCAGTTCTTC.

CDR3 sequence reads: CASSVDRAGQPQHF. The CDR3 DNA sequence: TGTGCCAGCAGCGTAGACAGGGCGGGTCAGCCCCAGCATTTT. J is TRBJ1-5 and V is TRBV5-6, with 7 bases fitting TRBD1. CDR3 length: 14 amino acids. CDR1 is SGHDT, CDR2 YYEEEE, per germline. The V segment lost 4 bases and the J segment 6 bases; nucleotides outside the gene matches: 7.

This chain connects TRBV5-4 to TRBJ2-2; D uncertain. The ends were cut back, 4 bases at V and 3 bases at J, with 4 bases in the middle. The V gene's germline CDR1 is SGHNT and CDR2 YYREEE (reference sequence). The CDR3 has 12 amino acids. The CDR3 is CASSRDTGELFF. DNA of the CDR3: TGTGCCAGCAGCCGGGACACCGGGGAGCTGTTTTTT. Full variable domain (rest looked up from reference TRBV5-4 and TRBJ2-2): ETGVTQSPTHLIKTRGQQVTLRCSSQSGHNTVSWYQQALGQGPQFIFQYYREEENGRGNFPPRFSGLQFPNYSSELNVNALELDDSALYLCASSRDTGELFFGEGSRLTVL.

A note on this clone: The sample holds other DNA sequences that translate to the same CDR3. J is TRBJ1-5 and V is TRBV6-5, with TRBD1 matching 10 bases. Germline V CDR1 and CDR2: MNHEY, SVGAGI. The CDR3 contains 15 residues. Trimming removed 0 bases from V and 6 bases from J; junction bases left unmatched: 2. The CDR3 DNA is TGTGCCAGCAGTTACTCTGGACAGGGGGGTCAGCCCCAGCATTTT. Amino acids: CASSYSGQGGQPQHF.

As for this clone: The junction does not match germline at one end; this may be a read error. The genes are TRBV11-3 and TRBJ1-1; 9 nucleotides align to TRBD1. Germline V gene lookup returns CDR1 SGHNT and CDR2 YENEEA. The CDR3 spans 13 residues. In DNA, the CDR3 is TGTGCCAGCAGCTCCGGGACAGGGCTTGTCGCTTCCTTT. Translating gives CASSSGTGLVASF.

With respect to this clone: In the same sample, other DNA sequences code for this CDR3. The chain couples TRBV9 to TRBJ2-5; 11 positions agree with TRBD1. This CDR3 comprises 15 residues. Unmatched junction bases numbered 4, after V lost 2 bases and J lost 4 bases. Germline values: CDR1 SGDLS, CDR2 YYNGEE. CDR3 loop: CASSVGGTGGETQYF. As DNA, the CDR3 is TGTGCCAGCAGCGTCGGCGGGACAGGGGGAGAGACCCAGTACTTC.

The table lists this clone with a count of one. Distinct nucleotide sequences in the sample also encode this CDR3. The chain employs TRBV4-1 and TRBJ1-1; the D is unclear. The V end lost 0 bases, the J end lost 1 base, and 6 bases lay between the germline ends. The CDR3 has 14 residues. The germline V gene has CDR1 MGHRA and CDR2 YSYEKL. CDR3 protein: CASSQDNRNTEAFF. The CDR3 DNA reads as TGCGCCAGCAGCCAAGATAACAGGAACACTGAAGCTTTCTTT.

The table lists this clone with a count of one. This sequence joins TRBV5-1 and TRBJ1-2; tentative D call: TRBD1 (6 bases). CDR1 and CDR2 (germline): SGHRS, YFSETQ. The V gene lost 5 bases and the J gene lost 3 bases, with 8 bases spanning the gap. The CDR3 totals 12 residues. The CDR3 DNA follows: TGCGCCAGCAGAGGGGGAGACTATGGCTACACCTTC. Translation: CASRGGDYGYTF.

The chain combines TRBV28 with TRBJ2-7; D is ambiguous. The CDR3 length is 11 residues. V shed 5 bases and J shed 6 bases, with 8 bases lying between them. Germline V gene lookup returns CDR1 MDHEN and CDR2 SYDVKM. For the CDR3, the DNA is TGTGCCAGCAGTCAAACAGCCGAGCAGTACTTC. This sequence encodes CASSQTAEQYF.

This chain's CDR3 is CASSLPPGPTNEKLFF. In nucleotides, the CDR3 is TGTGCCAGCAGCTTACCTCCGGGACCTACTAATGAAAAACTGTTTTTT. V is TRBV7-9 and J is TRBJ1-4; D might be TRBD1 (5 bases). This CDR3 region has 16 residues. V was trimmed by 2 bases and J by 2 bases, leaving 12 bases between them. CDR1 SEHNR and CDR2 FQNEAQ come from the germline V gene (reference sequence).

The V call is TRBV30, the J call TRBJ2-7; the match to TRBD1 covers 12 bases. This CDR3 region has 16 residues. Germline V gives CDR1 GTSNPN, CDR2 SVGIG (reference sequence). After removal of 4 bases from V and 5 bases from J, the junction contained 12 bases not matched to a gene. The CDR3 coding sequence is TGTGCCTGGACCCCCGGGACAGGGGGCAGTTGGGACGAGCAGTACTTC. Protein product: CAWTPGTGGSWDEQYF. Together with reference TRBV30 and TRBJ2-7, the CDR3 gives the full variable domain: SQTIHQWPATLVQPVGSPLSLECTVEGTSNPNLYWYRQAAGRGLQLLFYSVGIGQISSEVPQNLSASRPQDRQFILSSKKLLLSDSGFYLCAWTPGTGGSWDEQYFGPGTRLTVT.